Following are 23 T cell receptor beta chains from one sample sequenced in a study of blood T cell repertoires in COVID-19. Produced via immunoSEQ multiplex PCR; TCRdb's table is partial and in-frame only. Among fewer than 250,000 clones listed, around four fifths were seen once. The source material was peripheral blood. Source of these receptors: a human donor in a cohort sampled during active COVID-19.

The chain recombines TRBV30 with TRBJ2-1, with 7 bases matching TRBD2. V lost 0 bases to trimming and J lost 4 bases; unmatched junction nucleotides: 6. There are 15 residues in the CDR3. CDR1 GTSNPN and CDR2 SVGIG come from the germline V gene (reference sequence). CDR3 DNA sequence: TGTGCCTGGAGTGTAGCCCTAGCGGATTACAATGAGCAGTTCTTC. Its translation is CAWSVALADYNEQFF.

The chain has TRBV7-9 and TRBJ2-5, with D tentatively TRBD1 (5 bases). Deletions cut 5 bases from V and 1 base from J, with 11 bases between. Looked up from germline, CDR1 is SEHNR and CDR2 is FQNEAQ (reference sequence). CDR3 length equals 14 residues. In nucleotides, the CDR3 is TGTGCCAGCAGCCCGCGACAGATCCAAGAGACCCAGTACTTC. Amino acids: CASSPRQIQETQYF.

The rearrangement uses TRBV2 and TRBJ2-5; TRBD1 matches 11 bases. The CDR3 length is 14 residues. Germline trimming cut 5 bases from V and 4 bases from J; bases unmatched to any gene: 3. The germline V gene encodes CDR1 SNHLY and CDR2 FYNNEI. The CDR3, as DNA: TGTGCCAGCAGTCCGGACAGGGGGCTAGAGACCCAGTACTTC. Translated, it gives CASSPDRGLETQYF.

As DNA, the CDR3 is TGCGCCAGCAGCCTGGGACAGGGGTCAGATACGCAGTATTTT. This sequence encodes CASSLGQGSDTQYF. This chain links TRBV5-1 with TRBJ2-3, with 10 bases lining up with TRBD1. The V gene end was trimmed by 4 bases and the J gene end by 4 bases; junction bases not matched to a gene: 3. The CDR3 length is 14 residues. The germline V gene encodes CDR1 SGHRS and CDR2 YFSETQ.

In this sample, this clone turned up a few times. The rearrangement links TRBV18 to TRBJ2-7; TRBD1 matches at 8 bases. Trimming at V came to 4 bases and at J to 3 bases, leaving 2 bases not matched to a gene. Germline V CDR1 and CDR2: KGHSH, LQKENI. The CDR3 has 13 residues. DNA for the CDR3: TGTGCCAGCTCACGGGACAGGTACTACGAGCAGTACTTC. Translation: CASSRDRYYEQYF.

The gene calls are TRBV10-3 and TRBJ2-7, with D unclear. Germline V gives CDR1 ENHRY, CDR2 SYGVKD. The germline V and J ends were trimmed by 5 bases and 0 bases, with 8 bases remaining between them. This CDR3 comprises 13 residues. DNA for the CDR3: TGTGCCATCAGTAGAGGAGCCTCCTACGAGCAGTACTTC. It translates to CAISRGASYEQYF.

The chain uses TRBV11-2 and TRBJ1-6; TRBD1 aligns across 8 bases. Losses at the gene ends were 4 bases for V and 7 bases for J; bases not matched to a gene: 3. Germline CDR1 reads SGHAT; CDR2 reads FQNNGV. This CDR3 region has 14 residues. The CDR3 reads CASSSWTGNSPLHF. CDR3 DNA: TGTGCCAGCAGCTCTTGGACAGGGAATTCACCCCTCCACTTT.

This sequence joins TRBV6-6 and TRBJ2-7, with unresolved D. Germline CDR1 and CDR2: MNHNY and SVGAGI (reference sequence). The CDR3 is 14 residues long. Trimming stripped 0 bases from V and 7 bases from J, with 13 bases between. CDR3 nucleotides: TGTGCCAGCAGTTACTCGAATATCGAGCTGGAGCAGTACTTC. Its translation: CASSYSNIELEQYF.

V and J are TRBV27 and TRBJ2-1, with TRBD2 matching 12 bases. In germline, CDR1 is MNHEY, CDR2 SMNVEV (reference sequence). V shed 3 bases, J shed 8 bases, and the junction held 8 bases outside the gene matches. The CDR3 totals 16 residues. The CDR3 DNA reads TGTGCCAGCAGTTTTGCGGTGACTAGCGGGAGCGATGAGCAGTTCTTC. It is translated as CASSFAVTSGSDEQFF.

The V and J genes are TRBV3-1 (or the pseudogene TRBV3-2) and TRBJ2-1; D may be TRBD2 (6 bases). Germline loops: CDR1 LGHDT, CDR2 YNNKEL (reference sequence). The CDR3 is 13 amino acids. Trimming cost V 3 bases and J 6 bases, with 9 bases left between them. The CDR3 nucleotides are TGTGCCAGCAGCCAGGGGGGTGCCAATGAGCAGTTCTTC. This encodes CASSQGGANEQFF.

The chain is built from TRBV11-2 and TRBJ2-7, with 7 bases identical to TRBD1. Germline trimming cut 5 bases from V and 3 bases from J; bases unmatched to any gene: 10. CDR1 is SGHAT, CDR2 FQNNGV, per germline. The CDR3 extends over 15 amino acids. The CDR3 region is CASSQPDRSFYEQYF. The CDR3, as DNA: TGTGCCAGCAGCCAGCCGGACAGGTCCTTCTACGAGCAGTACTTC.

The rearrangement joins TRBV11-2 to TRBJ2-1; 9 nucleotides agree with TRBD2. The V gene's germline CDR1 is SGHAT and CDR2 FQNNGV. This CDR3 comprises 17 residues. V lost 3 bases, J lost 8 bases, and 14 bases stayed unmatched. The CDR3 nucleotides read TGTGCCAGCAGCTTGATGGGGGTTAGCGGGAGTATCGATGAGCAGTTCTTC. Amino acid sequence: CASSLMGVSGSIDEQFF.

This sequence joins TRBV28 and TRBJ2-1; tentatively, D is TRBD1 (6 bases). CDR1 is MDHEN, CDR2 SYDVKM, per germline. The length of the CDR3 is 12 residues. With 10 bases removed from V and 6 bases from J, the gap between germline ends came to 13 bases. CDR3: CATLTGLNEQFF. The DNA of the CDR3 is TGTGCCACCTTGACAGGACTCAATGAGCAGTTCTTC.

The V gene is TRBV7-2, the J gene TRBJ1-1; a weak D match, TRBD1 (6 bases). The CDR3 consists of 15 residues. CDR1 and CDR2 from the germline V gene are SGHTA and FQGNSA. V was pared by 3 bases and J by 4 bases, with 15 bases between. This chain's CDR3 is CASSFARGGTTEAFF. The DNA of the CDR3 is TGTGCCAGCAGCTTCGCGAGGGGGGGTACCACTGAAGCTTTCTTT.

The chain carries TRBV18 and TRBJ1-6; 7 bases agree with TRBD1. CDR1 KGHSH and CDR2 LQKENI come from the germline V gene. V lost 8 bases to trimming and J lost 5 bases; unmatched junction nucleotides: 6. CDR3 size: 14 residues. CDR3 amino acids: CASVSGTDNSPLHF. CDR3 DNA: TGTGCCAGCGTCAGTGGGACAGATAATTCACCCCTCCACTTT. The variable domain in full, with the rest retrieved from reference TRBV18 and TRBJ1-6, is NAGVMQNPRHLVRRRGQEARLRCSPMKGHSHVYWYRQLPEEGLKFMVYLQKENIIDESGMPKERFSAEFPKEGPSILRIQQVVRGDSAAYFCASVSGTDNSPLHFGNGTRLTVT.

V gene TRBV6-5 combines with J gene TRBJ1-2; no definite D call. Germline V gene lookup returns CDR1 MNHEY and CDR2 SVGAGI. The ends were cut back, 2 bases at V and 0 bases at J, with 7 bases in the middle. The CDR3 extends over 14 amino acids. CDR3 nucleotide sequence: TGTGCCAGCAGTTACGATAGAACTAACTATGGCTACACCTTC. This encodes CASSYDRTNYGYTF.

This clone occurred once. The chain employs TRBV27 and TRBJ1-1; no clear D gene. Germline CDR1 and CDR2: MNHEY and SMNVEV (reference sequence). The V gene lost 6 bases and the J gene lost 0 bases, with 11 bases spanning the gap. The CDR3 consists of 14 residues. The CDR3: CASRRGDMNTEAFF. CDR3 bases: TGTGCCAGCAGGCGAGGAGATATGAACACTGAAGCTTTCTTT.

With regard to this clone: The same CDR3 can be traced to other DNA sequences in this sample. CDR3 loop: CASSLEANTGELFF. The DNA for the CDR3 is TGTGCCAGCAGCTTAGAGGCGAACACCGGGGAGCTGTTTTTT. J is TRBJ2-2 and V is TRBV5-4; D remains ambiguous. The CDR3 covers 14 residues. V lost 2 bases to trimming and J lost 0 bases, with 5 bases between them. CDR1 is SGHNT, CDR2 YYREEE, per germline (reference sequence).

This rearrangement joins TRBV30 to TRBJ2-6; maybe TRBD1 (5 bases). Deletions cut 2 bases from V and 0 bases from J, with 11 bases between. The CDR3 contains 16 residues. Germline-derived CDR1 and CDR2 are GTSNPN and SVGIG (reference sequence). The CDR3 nucleotides are TGTGCCTGGAGTTCGGACACCTTCTCTGGGGCCAACGTCCTGACTTTC. Protein sequence: CAWSSDTFSGANVLTF.

CDR3 sequence reads: CASSQDSMNTEAFF. The CDR3 DNA reads TGTGCCAGCAGCCAGGACAGTATGAACACTGAAGCTTTCTTT. This chain uses TRBV14 with TRBJ1-1, with D tentatively TRBD1 (6 bases). This CDR3 spans 14 amino acids. The germline CDR1 and CDR2 sequences are SGHDN and FVKESK. V was shortened by 3 bases and J by 0 bases, with 8 bases between the two germline ends. The full variable domain, rest sourced from reference TRBV14 and TRBJ1-1, is EAGVTQFPSHSVIEKGQTVTLRCDPISGHDNLYWYRRVMGKEIKFLLHFVKESKQDESGMPNNRFLAERTGGTYSTLKVQPAELEDSGVYFCASSQDSMNTEAFFGQGTRLTVV.

The V and J genes are TRBV5-5 and TRBJ2-3, with 7 positions matching TRBD1. Germline V gene lookup returns CDR1 SGHKS and CDR2 YYEKEE (reference sequence). V lost 5 bases, J lost 1 base, and 7 bases stayed unmatched. The CDR3 is 15 residues long. The CDR3 loop reads CASSHRGERTDTQYF. CDR3 bases: TGTGCCAGCAGTCACAGGGGTGAACGCACAGATACGCAGTATTTT.

The CDR3 sequence is CASSLSGAYEKLFF. In DNA form, the CDR3 reads TGTGCCAGCAGTTTGTCAGGGGCCTATGAAAAACTGTTTTTT. V and J are TRBV27 and TRBJ1-4; perhaps TRBD1 as D (6 bases). This CDR3 is built from 14 residues. From germline, CDR1 is MNHEY and CDR2 SMNVEV (reference sequence). Trimming took 3 bases from V and 6 from J, leaving 11 bases between them.

V usage is TRBV7-9 and J usage is TRBJ2-1, with D maybe TRBD2 (6 bases). The CDR3 totals 15 residues. Germline values: CDR1 SEHNR, CDR2 FQNEAQ (reference sequence). V was cut by 4 bases and J by 3 bases, with 13 bases left in between. In DNA, the CDR3 is TGTGCCAGCAGCTCCCGACTAGAGGTCTACAATGAGCAGTTCTTC. This gives the protein CASSSRLEVYNEQFF.